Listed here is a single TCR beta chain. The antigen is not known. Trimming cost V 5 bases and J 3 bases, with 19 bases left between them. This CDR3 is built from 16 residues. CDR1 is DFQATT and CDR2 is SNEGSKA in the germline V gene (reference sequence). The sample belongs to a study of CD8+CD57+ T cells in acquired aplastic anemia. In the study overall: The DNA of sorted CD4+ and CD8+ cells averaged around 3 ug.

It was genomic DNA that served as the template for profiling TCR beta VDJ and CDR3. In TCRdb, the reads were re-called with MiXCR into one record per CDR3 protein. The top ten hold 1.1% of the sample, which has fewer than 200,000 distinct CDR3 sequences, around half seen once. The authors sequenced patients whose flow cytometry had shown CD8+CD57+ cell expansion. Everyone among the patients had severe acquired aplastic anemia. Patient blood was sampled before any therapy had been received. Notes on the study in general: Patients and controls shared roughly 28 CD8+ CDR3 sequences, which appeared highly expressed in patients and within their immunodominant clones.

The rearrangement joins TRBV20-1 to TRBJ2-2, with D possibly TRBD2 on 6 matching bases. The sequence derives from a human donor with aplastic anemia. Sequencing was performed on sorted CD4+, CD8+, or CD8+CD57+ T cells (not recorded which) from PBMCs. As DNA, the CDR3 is TGCAGTGCTCCACGGGCGGGGATACGGGACACCGGGGAGCTGTTTTTT. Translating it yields CSAPRAGIRDTGELFF.